The 3 T cell receptor beta chains reported below all come from one sample, sequenced in a study of CD4 T cells in relation to SARS-CoV-2 and coronaviruses. Assay used: immunoSEQ multiplex PCR; TCRdb lists only in-frame clones, some missing. The repertoire holds about 38,000 clones, with approximately 88% as singletons. The specimen was memory CD4+ T cells from PBMCs. These receptors came from an adult with COVID-19.

This clone occurred once. J is TRBJ2-3 and V is TRBV7-9; a weak D match, TRBD2 (7 bases). This CDR3 contains 16 residues. V was trimmed by 6 bases and J by 3 bases, leaving 19 bases between them. Germline V gene sequence: CDR1 SEHNR, CDR2 FQNEAQ (reference sequence). CDR3 sequence: CASSQRWGGSTDTQYF. The CDR3 DNA sequence: TGTGCCAGCAGTCAACGGTGGGGGGGCTCGACAGATACGCAGTATTTT.

This clone was picked up one time. V and J are TRBV7-9 and TRBJ1-1; D possibly corresponds to TRBD1 (6 bases). Germline V CDR1 and CDR2: SEHNR, FQNEAQ (reference sequence). The CDR3 has 15 residues. V dropped 5 bases and J dropped 4 bases, with 17 bases sitting between them. CDR3 loop: CASSQQGKVGTEAFF. DNA for the CDR3: TGTGCCAGCAGCCAACAGGGAAAGGTGGGCACTGAAGCTTTCTTT.

J is TRBJ1-3 and V is TRBV7-9, with 8 nucleotides matching TRBD1. From germline, CDR1 is SEHNR and CDR2 FQNEAQ (reference sequence). The CDR3 covers 18 residues. Trimming cost V 1 base and J 0 bases; bases outside gene matches: 8. The CDR3 nucleotides are TGTGCCAGCAGCTTAGGAGGTCGGACAGGGACCTCTGGAAACACCATATATTTT. Translation gives CASSLGGRTGTSGNTIYF. Full variable domain (outside the CDR3, taken from reference TRBV7-9 and TRBJ1-3): DTGVSQNPRHKITKRGQNVTFRCDPISEHNRLYWYRQTLGQGPEFLTYFQNEAQLEKSRLLSDRFSAERPKGSFSTLEIQRTEQGDSAMYLCASSLGGRTGTSGNTIYFGEGSWLTVV.